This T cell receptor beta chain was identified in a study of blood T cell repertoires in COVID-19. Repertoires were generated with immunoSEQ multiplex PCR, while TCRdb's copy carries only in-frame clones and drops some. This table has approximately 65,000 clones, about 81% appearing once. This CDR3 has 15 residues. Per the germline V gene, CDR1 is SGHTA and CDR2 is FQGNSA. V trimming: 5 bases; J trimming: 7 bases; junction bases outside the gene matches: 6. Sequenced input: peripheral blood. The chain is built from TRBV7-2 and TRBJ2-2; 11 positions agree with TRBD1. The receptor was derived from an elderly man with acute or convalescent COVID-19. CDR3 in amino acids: CASSGTGGRGGELFF. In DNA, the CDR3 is TGTGCCAGCAGCGGGACAGGGGGACGAGGCGGGGAGCTGTTTTTT.